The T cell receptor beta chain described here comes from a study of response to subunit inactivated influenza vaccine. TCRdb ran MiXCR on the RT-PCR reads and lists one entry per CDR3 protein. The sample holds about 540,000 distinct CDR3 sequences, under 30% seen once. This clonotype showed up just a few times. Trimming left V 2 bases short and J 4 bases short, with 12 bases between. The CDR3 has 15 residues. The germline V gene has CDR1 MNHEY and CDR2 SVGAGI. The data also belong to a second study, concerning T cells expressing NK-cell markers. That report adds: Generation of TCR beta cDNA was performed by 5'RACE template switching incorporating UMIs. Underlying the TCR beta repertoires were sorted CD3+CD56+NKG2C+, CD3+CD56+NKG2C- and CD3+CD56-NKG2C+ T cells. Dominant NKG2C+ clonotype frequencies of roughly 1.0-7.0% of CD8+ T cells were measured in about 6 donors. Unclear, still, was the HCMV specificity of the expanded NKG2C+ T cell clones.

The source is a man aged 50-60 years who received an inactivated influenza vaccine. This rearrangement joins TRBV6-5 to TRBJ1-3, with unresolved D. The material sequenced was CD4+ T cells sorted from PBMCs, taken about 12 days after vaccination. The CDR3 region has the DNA TGTGCCAGCAGTTACGCCCGGACGGGGGGAAACACCATATATTTT. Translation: CASSYARTGGNTIYF.